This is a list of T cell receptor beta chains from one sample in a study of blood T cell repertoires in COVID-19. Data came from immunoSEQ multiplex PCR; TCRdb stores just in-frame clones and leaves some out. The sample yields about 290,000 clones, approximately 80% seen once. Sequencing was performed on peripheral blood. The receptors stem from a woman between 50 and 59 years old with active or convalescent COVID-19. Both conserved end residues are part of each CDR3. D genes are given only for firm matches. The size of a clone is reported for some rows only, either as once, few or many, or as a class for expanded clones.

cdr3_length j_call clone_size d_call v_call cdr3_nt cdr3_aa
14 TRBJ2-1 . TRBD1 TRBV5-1 TGCGCCAGCAGCAAGGGACAGCCCCCGAATGAGCAGTTCTTC CASSKGQPPNEQFF
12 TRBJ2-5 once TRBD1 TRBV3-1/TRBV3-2 TGTGCCAGCAGCAGGGGGCCAGAGACCCAGTACTTC CASSRGPETQYF
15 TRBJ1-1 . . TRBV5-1 TGCGCCAGCAGCCCCGGACAGTTACTGAACACTGAAGCTTTCTTT CASSPGQLLNTEAFF
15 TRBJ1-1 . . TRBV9 TGTGCCAGCAGCGTAGCTACAGGAATGAACACTGAAGCTTTCTTT CASSVATGMNTEAFF
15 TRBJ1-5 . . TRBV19 TGTGCCAGTAGTATAATGCGGCTCAGCAATCAGCCCCAGCATTTT CASSIMRLSNQPQHF
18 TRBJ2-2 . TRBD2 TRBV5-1 TGCGCCAGCAGCACGGGACTAGCGGGTTTTACGAACACCGGGGAGCTGTTTTTT CASSTGLAGFTNTGELFF
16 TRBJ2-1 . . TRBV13 TGTGCCAGCAGTCGGGATCAAACGATTGAATACAATGAGCAGTTCTTC CASSRDQTIEYNEQFF
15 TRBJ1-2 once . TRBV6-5 TGTGCCAGCACCCGAGGTGCAGGGAGGACCTATGGCTACACCTTC CASTRGAGRTYGYTF
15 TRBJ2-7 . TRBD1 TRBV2 TGTGCCAGCATCATGACAGGGCCTTTCTCCTACGAGCAGTACTTC CASIMTGPFSYEQYF
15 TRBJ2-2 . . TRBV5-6 TGTGCCAGCAGCTTCATTTTTCAGGGAGGCGGGGAGCTGTTTTTT CASSFIFQGGGELFF
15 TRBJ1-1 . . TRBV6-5 TGTGCCAGCACCCAATCCCCGGAGGTCCCCACGGGAGCTTTCTTT CASTQSPEVPTGAFF
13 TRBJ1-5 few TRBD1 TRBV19 TGTGCCAGTTCTCAGGGGGGCAATCAGCCCCAGCATTTT CASSQGGNQPQHF
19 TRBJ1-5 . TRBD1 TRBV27 TGTGCCAGCAGTCATTTTGGGGGGGCTTTGACAGGGGCGGCTCAGCCCCAGCATTTT CASSHFGGALTGAAQPQHF
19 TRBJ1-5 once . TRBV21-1 TGTGCCAGCAGCAAAGCCGGTATAAAGGGGTCACCAATCAATCAGCCCCAGCATTTT CASSKAGIKGSPINQPQHF
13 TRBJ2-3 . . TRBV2 TGTGCCATCCGAGGGGGGGACGGAGATACGCAGTATTTT CAIRGGDGDTQYF
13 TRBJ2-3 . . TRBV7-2 TGTGCCAGCAGCTTAAACGACAGATATACGCAGTATTTT CASSLNDRYTQYF
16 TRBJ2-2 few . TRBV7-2 TGTGCCAGCGGCCTAGCCGCCAGGGCCTCGGCCGGGGAGCTGTTTTTT CASGLAARASAGELFF
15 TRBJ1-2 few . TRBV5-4 TGTGCCAGCAGCTTGGATACCCACAGTTCTTCTGGCTACACCTTC CASSLDTHSSSGYTF
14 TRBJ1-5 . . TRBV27 TGTGCCAGCAGTTTATCGCCAGGGGTTCAGCCCCAGCATTTT CASSLSPGVQPQHF
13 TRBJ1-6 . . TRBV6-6 TGTGCCAGCAGTTCCACAGGAATTTCACCCCTCCACTTT CASSSTGISPLHF
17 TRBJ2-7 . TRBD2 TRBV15 TGTGCCACCAGCAGAGATCGGCCTAGCGGGACGTCCTACGAGCAGTACTTC CATSRDRPSGTSYEQYF
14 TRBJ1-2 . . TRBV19 TGTGCCAGCAACCTTAACAGGGCTAACTATGGCTACACCTTC CASNLNRANYGYTF
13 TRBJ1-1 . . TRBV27 TGTGCCAGTAGTAGCTGGGCGAACACTGAAGCTTTCTTT CASSSWANTEAFF
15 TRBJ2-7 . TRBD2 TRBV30 TGTGCCTGGAGTGTACGTGGGAGGGCTGCTGACGAGCAGTACTTC CAWSVRGRAADEQYF
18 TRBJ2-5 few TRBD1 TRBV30 TGTGCCTTCTCCGGGGACAGCGTTACAGGTGGGGCCCAAGAGACCCAGTACTTC CAFSGDSVTGGAQETQYF
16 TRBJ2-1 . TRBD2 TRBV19 TGTGCCAGTAGTAAGGTTGGCGGGAGGGCCGGGGATGAGCAGTTCTTC CASSKVGGRAGDEQFF
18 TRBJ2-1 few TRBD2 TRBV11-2 TGTGCCAGCAGCTTGCGGCTAGCGGGAGGGTCGGGCTACAATGAGCAGTTCTTC CASSLRLAGGSGYNEQFF
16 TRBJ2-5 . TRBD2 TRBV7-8 TGTGCCAGCAGCACCCCGTGGGGGGGAGTAGGAGAGACCCAGTACTTC CASSTPWGGVGETQYF
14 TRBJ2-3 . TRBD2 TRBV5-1 TGCGCCAGCAGCGTCACTAGCGGGACAGATACGCAGTATTTT CASSVTSGTDTQYF
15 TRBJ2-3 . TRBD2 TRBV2 TGTGCCAGCAGTGGCCTAGCGGGTGGATTGGGTACGCAGTATTTT CASSGLAGGLGTQYF
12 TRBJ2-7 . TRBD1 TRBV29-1 TGCAGCGCTGGGACAGGGGTCTACGAGCAGTACTTC CSAGTGVYEQYF
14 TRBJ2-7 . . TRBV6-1 TGTGCCAGCAGTGAAGTCTCAGGGGTCTACGAGCAGTACTTC CASSEVSGVYEQYF
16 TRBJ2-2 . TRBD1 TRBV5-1 TGCGCCAGCAGCTTGACAGGGGGCGGGAACACCGGGGAGCTGTTTTTT CASSLTGGGNTGELFF
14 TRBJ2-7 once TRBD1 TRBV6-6 TGTGCCAGCAGTGTTCAGGGGGCTTCCTACGAGCAGTACTTC CASSVQGASYEQYF
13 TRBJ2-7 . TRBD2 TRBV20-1 TGCAGTGCTAGTAGCGGGGTCTCCTACGAGCAGTACTTC CSASSGVSYEQYF
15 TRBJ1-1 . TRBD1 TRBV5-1 TGCGCCAGCAGCTTGACAGGGGCCCTGAACACTGAAGCTTTCTTT CASSLTGALNTEAFF
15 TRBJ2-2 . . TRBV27 TGTGCCAGCAGTTTATTGGGGGCGCTGACCGGGGAGCTGTTTTTT CASSLLGALTGELFF
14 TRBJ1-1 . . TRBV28 TGTGCCAGCAGTCTTGCGGGAGCGAACACTGAAGCTTTCTTT CASSLAGANTEAFF
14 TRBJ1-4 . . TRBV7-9 TGTGCCAGCAGCCCCCTCAGGGGAAATGAAAAACTGTTTTTT CASSPLRGNEKLFF
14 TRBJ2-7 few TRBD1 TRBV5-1 TGCGCCAGCAGCGGCGGGACAGGAGCCTACGAGCAGTACTTC CASSGGTGAYEQYF
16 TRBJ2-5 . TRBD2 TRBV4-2 TGTGCCAGCAGCCAAGTAGTTCAGCGGGAAGGAGAGACCCAGTACTTC CASSQVVQREGETQYF
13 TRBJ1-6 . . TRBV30 TGTGCCTGGGCCAGGGGAATTAATTCACCCCTCCACTTT CAWARGINSPLHF
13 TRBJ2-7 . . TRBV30 TGTGCCTGGAGTGTGGTGGGAGCAGGCGAGCAGTACTTC CAWSVVGAGEQYF
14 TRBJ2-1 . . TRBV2 TGTGCCAGCAGTATGGACTTTCGTATTGGTGAGCAGTTCTTC CASSMDFRIGEQFF
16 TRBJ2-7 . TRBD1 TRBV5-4 TGTGCCAGCAGCGGGAGGGACAGGGGATATCTCTCTGGGCAGTACTTC CASSGRDRGYLSGQYF
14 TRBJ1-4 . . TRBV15 TGTGCCACCAGCAGAGACTCTGCGAATGAAAAACTGTTTTTT CATSRDSANEKLFF
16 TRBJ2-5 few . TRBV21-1 TGTGCCAGCAGCGGCGTACAGGGAAGCGGCCAAGAGACCCAGTACTTC CASSGVQGSGQETQYF
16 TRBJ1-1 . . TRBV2 TGTGCCAGCAGTGCGCCCGGGGGGGGTGGAGGCACTGAAGCTTTCTTT CASSAPGGGGGTEAFF
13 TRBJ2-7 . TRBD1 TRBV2 TGTGCCAGTGTACCGGGACAGCCCTACGAGCAGTACTTC CASVPGQPYEQYF
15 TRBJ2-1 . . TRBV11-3 TGTGCCAGCAGCAAGGGGACATCGGATTACAATGAGCAGTTCTTC CASSKGTSDYNEQFF
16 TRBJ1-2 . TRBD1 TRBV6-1 TGTGCCAGCAGTGAAATGTGGACAGGGGGGGAGTATGGCTACACCTTC CASSEMWTGGEYGYTF
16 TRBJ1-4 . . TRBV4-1 TGCGCCAGCAGCCCCCCGGGGAGGGTCCACAAGGAAAAACTGTTTTTT CASSPPGRVHKEKLFF
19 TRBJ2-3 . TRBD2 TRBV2 TGTGCCAGCAGTTTTTACCCGGGACTAGGAAGTGCTAGCACAGATACGCAGTATTTT CASSFYPGLGSASTDTQYF
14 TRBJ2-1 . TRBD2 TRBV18 TGTGCCAGCTCACCAACTAGCGGGGACGCTGAGCAGTTCTTC CASSPTSGDAEQFF